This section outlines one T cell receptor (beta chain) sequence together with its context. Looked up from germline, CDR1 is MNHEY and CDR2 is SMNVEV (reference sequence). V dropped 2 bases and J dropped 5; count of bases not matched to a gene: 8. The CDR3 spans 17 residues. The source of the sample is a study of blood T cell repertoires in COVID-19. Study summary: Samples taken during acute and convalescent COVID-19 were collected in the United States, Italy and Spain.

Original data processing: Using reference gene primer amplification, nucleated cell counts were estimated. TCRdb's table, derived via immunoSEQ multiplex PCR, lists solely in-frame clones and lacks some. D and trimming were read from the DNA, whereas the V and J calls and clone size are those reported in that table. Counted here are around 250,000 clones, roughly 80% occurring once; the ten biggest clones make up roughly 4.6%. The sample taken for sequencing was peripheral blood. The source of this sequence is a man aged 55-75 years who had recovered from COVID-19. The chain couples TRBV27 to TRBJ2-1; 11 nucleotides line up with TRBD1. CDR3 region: CASSLTGTGGRHNEQFF. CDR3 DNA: TGTGCCAGCAGTTTAACTGGGACAGGGGGTAGGCACAATGAGCAGTTCTTC.